Given below is one T cell receptor (beta chain) in context. As yet, its antigen is unknown. This CDR3 contains 15 residues. The germline CDR1 and CDR2 sequences are LNHDA and SQIVND (reference sequence). The V gene lost 6 bases and the J gene lost 7 bases, with 19 bases spanning the gap. The record originates from a study of cytomegalovirus exposure and HLA in healthy donors. Study-level information: Earlier findings included more than 95 million unique TCR beta sequences obtained from about 170 million T cells. Study-wide findings and caveats: The majority of TCR sequences were rare, yet some public TCRs appeared in many donors.

The PCR contained 60 Vbeta and 13 Jbeta primers. The method was immunoSEQ multiplex PCR; TCRdb's version includes in-frame clones alone and lacks a portion of them. The sample records over 200,000 clones, about 78% being singletons. This receptor was taken from a male donor in good health and CMV-seronegative. J is TRBJ1-5 and V is TRBV19; D gene unclear. Material for sequencing was PBMCs. CDR3 bases: TGTGCCAGTAGCTCCGTCAAGTCAAGCGCACAGCCCCAGCATTTT. Translated, it gives CASSSVKSSAQPQHF. The full variable domain, rest sourced from reference TRBV19 and TRBJ1-5, is DGGITQSPKYLFRKEGQNVTLSCEQNLNHDAMYWYRQDPGQGLRLIYYSQIVNDFQKGDIAEGYSVSREKKESFPLTVTSAQKNPTAFYLCASSSVKSSAQPQHFGDGTRLSIL.